This record looks at one TCR beta chain sequence and its context. Its antigen is undetermined. Using immunoSEQ multiplex PCR, the repertoire was profiled, and TCRdb retains in-frame clones only, with some absent. Of about 2,400 clones detected, around 93% appear once; the ten largest clones hold about 3.5%. The V end lost 5 bases, the J end lost 3 bases, and 8 bases lay between the germline ends. The CDR3 runs 14 residues. Germline V CDR1 and CDR2: SGHTA, FQGNSA. This sample was taken from a study of T cell repertoires in ileal Crohn's disease. Study-wide results and limits: Active smokers at surgery had more clonal expansions than non-smokers. Every patient over 26.8% clonality showed endoscopic recurrence.

The V and J genes are TRBV7-2 and TRBJ2-6, with unresolved D. Sequencing was done on a sample of ileal tissue. This TCR was sampled from an adult with Crohn's disease. The CDR3 DNA reads as TGTGCCAGCAGCCGAGATGGTGGGGCCAACGTCCTGACTTTC. Residues: CASSRDGGANVLTF. Drawing the rest from reference TRBV7-2 and TRBJ2-6, the complete variable domain is GAGVSQSPSNKVTEKGKDVELRCDPISGHTALYWYRQSLGQGLEFLIYFQGNSAPDKSGLPSDRFSAERTGGSVSTLTIQRTQQEDSAVYLCASSRDGGANVLTFGAGSRLTVL.